These 8 T cell receptor beta chains share one sample of origin, sequenced in a study of blood T cell repertoires in COVID-19 (TCRdb year 2020). The library was prepared using the immunoSEQ multiplex PCR assay. TCRdb's version of the immuneACCESS table is confined to in-frame rearrangements and falls short of the full clone set. An unresolved V gene accounts for under half of the shortfall where checked; the remainder is of unknown origin. The sample table holds 100,000 to 150,000 clones, of which over 75% were seen once. Jointly, the top ten make up roughly 12% of the sample. The sequencing input was peripheral blood. The source of these receptors is a man in his sixties with acute or convalescent COVID-19.

The rearrangement links TRBV2 to TRBJ1-5; 9 bases fit TRBD1. Germline V gives CDR1 SNHLY, CDR2 FYNNEI. This CDR3 comprises 18 residues. V lost 1 base, J lost 7 bases, and 14 bases stayed unmatched. The CDR3 DNA reads TGTGCCAGCAGTGAAGAAAGGGTCGGGACAGGGTCCGGCCAGCCCCAGCATTTT. Encoded protein: CASSEERVGTGSGQPQHF.

This clone has ten or more counts. As DNA, the CDR3 is TGCGCCAGCAGAAATCGAAGCCCAGGGGGTAGTGGAAACACCATATATTTT. Encoded protein: CASRNRSPGGSGNTIYF. The chain has TRBV10-2 and TRBJ1-3; 7 bases are shared with TRBD1. The CDR3 runs 17 residues. Germline values: CDR1 WSHSY, CDR2 SAAADI. J was trimmed by 3 bases and V by 6 bases; bases with no gene match: 14.

The chain carries TRBV7-3 and TRBJ2-1; D uncertain. Germline assignment: CDR1 SGHTA and CDR2 FQGTGA. This CDR3 comprises 14 residues. Trimming took off 5 bases at V and 9 bases at J, with 17 bases between the two ends. CDR3 nucleotides: TGTGCCAGCAGCAGAGGAACGTCCGGTGGTGAGCAGTTCTTC. It codes for CASSRGTSGGEQFF.

This chain connects TRBV28 to TRBJ2-5; perhaps TRBD2 as D (6 bases). This CDR3 is built from 12 residues. V was shortened by 10 bases and J by 1 base, with 10 bases between the two germline ends. Germline V lookup: CDR1 MDHEN, CDR2 SYDVKM. The chain's CDR3 is CATGTLQETQYF. CDR3 DNA: TGTGCCACCGGGACTCTCCAAGAGACCCAGTACTTC.

The V and J genes are TRBV28 and TRBJ2-1, with 7 bases lining up with TRBD1. The V segment lost 8 bases and the J segment 10 bases; nucleotides outside the gene matches: 5. From germline, CDR1 is MDHEN and CDR2 SYDVKM. CDR3 size: 11 residues. DNA of the CDR3: TGTGCCAGCTGGTCCAGGGGGGAGCAGTTCTTC. It encodes CASWSRGEQFF.

The rearrangement joins TRBV28 to TRBJ1-5, with D possibly matching TRBD1 (5 bases). The CDR3 loop spans 15 amino acids. The V end was cut by 10 bases, the J end by 1 base, with 17 bases between. Germline-derived CDR1 and CDR2 are MDHEN and SYDVKM. CDR3 protein: CATAGREASNQPQHF. The CDR3 nucleotides are TGTGCCACCGCTGGCAGGGAAGCCAGCAATCAGCCCCAGCATTTT.

The chain has TRBV18 and TRBJ1-1; the D gene is possibly TRBD1 (6 bases). Looked up from germline, CDR1 is KGHSH and CDR2 is LQKENI. Trimming cost V 2 bases and J 5 bases, with 12 bases left between them. The CDR3 contains 14 residues. CDR3 DNA sequence: TGTGCCAGCTCACCAAGACAGGAAGGGACTGAAGCTTTCTTT. This gives the protein CASSPRQEGTEAFF.

The CDR3 coding sequence is TGTGCCAGCAGCCCACGAAGGCTTCGGGACAGGGATAATCCGTACTTC. This codes for CASSPRRLRDRDNPYF. The chain uses TRBV14 and TRBJ2-7; 9 nucleotides match TRBD1. Trimming cost V 4 bases and J 12 bases; bases outside gene matches: 19. Germline V CDR1 and CDR2: SGHDN, FVKESK. The CDR3 consists of 16 residues.